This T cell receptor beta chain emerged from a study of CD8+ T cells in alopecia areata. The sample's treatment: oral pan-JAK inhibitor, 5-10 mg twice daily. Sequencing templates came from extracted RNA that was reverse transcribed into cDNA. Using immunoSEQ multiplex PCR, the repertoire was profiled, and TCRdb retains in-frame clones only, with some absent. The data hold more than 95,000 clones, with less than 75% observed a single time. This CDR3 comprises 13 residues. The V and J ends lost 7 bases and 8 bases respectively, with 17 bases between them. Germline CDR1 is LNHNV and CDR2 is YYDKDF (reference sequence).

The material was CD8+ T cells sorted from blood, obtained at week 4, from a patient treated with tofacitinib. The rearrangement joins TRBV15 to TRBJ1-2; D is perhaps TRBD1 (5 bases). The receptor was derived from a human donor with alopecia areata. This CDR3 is CATKQGVNGGYTF. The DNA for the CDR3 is TGTGCCACCAAGCAGGGAGTCAACGGGGGCTACACCTTC. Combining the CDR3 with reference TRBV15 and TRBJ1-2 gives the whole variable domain DAMVIQNPRYQVTQFGKPVTLSCSQTLNHNVMYWYQQKSSQAPKLLFHYYDKDFNNEADTPDNFQSRRPNTSFCFLDIRSPGLGDTAMYLCATKQGVNGGYTFGSGTRLTVV.